This is a list of T cell receptor beta chains from one sample in a study of blood T cells in healthy people across ages. MiXCR was run by TCRdb on the 5' RACE reads, yielding one entry per CDR3 protein. This table holds 850,000 to 950,000 distinct CDR3 sequences, under 35% found once. The sample was blood. These receptors all stem from a woman over 75 in good health. Each CDR3 is given with its conserved first and last residue. D genes are given only for firm matches. A row's size may be missing; if present it is once, few, many or a size class.

D gene | clone size | J gene | V gene | CDR3 protein | CDR3 DNA
- | many | TRBJ2-7 | TRBV6-2/TRBV6-3 | CASTGLYEQYF | TGTGCCAGCACAGGTCTCTACGAGCAGTACTTC
TRBD1 | many | TRBJ1-2 | TRBV12-3/TRBV12-4 | CASRARDRGRSGYTF | TGTGCCAGCAGGGCACGGGACAGGGGGCGAAGTGGCTACACCTTC
TRBD1 | - | TRBJ1-1 | TRBV7-2 | CASSRFTGQGRTNTEAFF | TGTGCCAGCAGCCGCTTCACGGGACAGGGGCGCACGAACACTGAAGCTTTCTTT
- | many | TRBJ1-2 | TRBV9 | CASSVGGARVYGYTF | TGTGCCAGCAGCGTGGGGGGGGCCAGGGTATATGGCTACACCTTC
TRBD1 | many | TRBJ2-7 | TRBV28 | CASRSQGAGDYEQYF | TGTGCCAGCAGGTCACAGGGGGCGGGAGACTACGAGCAGTACTTC
- | many | TRBJ2-6 | TRBV6-2/TRBV6-3 | CASSSAGAGANVLTF | TGTGCCAGCAGTTCGGCAGGGGCTGGGGCCAACGTCCTGACTTTC
TRBD1 | few | TRBJ2-5 | TRBV27 | CASGDREGETQYF | TGTGCCAGCGGTGACAGGGAAGGGGAGACCCAGTACTTC
TRBD1 | many | TRBJ2-3 | TRBV30 | CALDRGTDTQYF | TGTGCCCTGGACAGGGGCACAGATACGCAGTATTTT
- | - | TRBJ1-6 | TRBV12-3/TRBV12-4 | CASSLEGMGNSPLHF | TGTGCCAGCAGTTTAGAGGGCATGGGGAATTCACCCCTCCACTTT
TRBD1 | many | TRBJ1-4 | TRBV11-3 | CASSAGGLNEKLFF | TGTGCCAGCAGCGCAGGGGGATTAAATGAAAAACTGTTTTTT
- | - | TRBJ1-1 | TRBV7-9 | CAGTPDGRNTEAFF | TGTGCCGGCACCCCCGATGGCAGGAACACTGAAGCTTTCTTT
- | many | TRBJ2-4 | TRBV3-1 | CASSQDLNIQYF | TGTGCCAGCAGCCAAGATTTAAACATTCAGTACTTC
TRBD1 | many | TRBJ2-1 | TRBV24-1 | CATSDRGQGSYNEQFF | TGTGCCACCAGTGATCGAGGACAGGGGAGCTACAATGAGCAGTTCTTC
TRBD1 | few | TRBJ2-2 | TRBV5-1 | CASSSDRGGAGELFF | TGCGCCAGCAGCTCGGACAGGGGGGGAGCCGGGGAGCTGTTTTTT
- | few | TRBJ1-1 | TRBV5-1 | CASSLVAGENTEAFF | TGCGCCAGCAGCTTGGTGGCGGGAGAGAACACTGAAGCTTTCTTT
- | - | TRBJ2-3 | TRBV7-2 | CASSLGPRIRADTQYF | TGTGCCAGCAGCTTAGGACCCCGTATCCGCGCAGATACGCAGTATTTT
- | many | TRBJ2-7 | TRBV7-2 | CASSPPQVGKRHLEQYF | TGTGCCAGCAGCCCTCCCCAGGTGGGGAAAAGGCATCTCGAGCAGTACTTC
- | - | TRBJ1-1 | TRBV28 | CASIGGRRVNTEAFF | TGTGCCAGCATTGGGGGTCGGAGAGTTAACACTGAAGCTTTCTTT
TRBD1 | many | TRBJ2-1 | TRBV7-8 | CASNVRQGLHGEQFF | TGTGCCAGCAACGTACGACAGGGTCTACACGGTGAGCAGTTCTTC
- | - | TRBJ2-1 | TRBV5-5 | CASSLTTGQYNEQFF | TGTGCCAGCAGCTTGACCACAGGGCAATACAATGAGCAGTTCTTC
- | many | TRBJ1-6 | TRBV7-9 | CASSLGPRYSPLHF | TGTGCCAGCAGCTTAGGCCCCCGGTACTCACCCCTCCACTTT
- | many | TRBJ1-1 | TRBV5-5 | CASSPRTVENTEAFF | TGTGCCAGCAGCCCGAGGACAGTAGAGAACACTGAAGCTTTCTTT
- | many | TRBJ1-1 | TRBV4-2 | CASSQEFSGVNTEAFF | TGTGCCAGCAGCCAAGAATTCTCGGGGGTTAACACTGAAGCTTTCTTT
- | once | TRBJ2-1 | TRBV29-1 | CSGDRLRDNGQFF | TGCAGCGGCGACAGGCTCAGAGACAATGGGCAGTTCTTC
TRBD1 | - | TRBJ1-2 | TRBV5-1 | CASSLSGTGAPPYYGYTF | TGCGCCAGCAGCTTGAGCGGGACAGGGGCCCCCCCCTACTATGGCTACACCTTC
TRBD2 | many | TRBJ2-7 | TRBV10-1 | CAILLFGRDGFYEQYF | TGCGCCATCCTACTTTTCGGGAGGGATGGGTTCTACGAGCAGTACTTC
- | - | TRBJ2-5 | TRBV7-6 | CASSFFAAETQYF | TGTGCCAGCAGCTTTTTTGCGGCGGAGACCCAGTACTTC
TRBD1 | - | TRBJ1-2 | TRBV28 | CASSSHLRIRQGAHGYTF | TGTGCCAGCAGTTCCCACCTTCGGATCCGACAGGGGGCTCATGGCTACACCTTC
TRBD2 | few | TRBJ2-5 | TRBV2 | CASSRETSGLKEQYF | TGTGCCAGCAGTAGGGAGACTAGCGGCCTCAAGGAGCAGTACTTC
TRBD2 | - | TRBJ2-3 | TRBV15 | CATSRPTSGAPRGWGTQYF | TGTGCCACCAGCAGGCCGACTAGCGGGGCCCCTCGTGGCTGGGGTACGCAGTATTTT
- | few | TRBJ2-2 | TRBV4-3 | CASSQAPISTGELFF | TGCGCCAGCAGCCAAGCCCCAATTAGCACCGGGGAGCTGTTTTTT